A selection of T cell receptor beta chains follows, all from one sample in a study of blood T cell repertoires in COVID-19. Profiled with immunoSEQ multiplex PCR; TCRdb holds only in-frame clones, not every one. The sample yields more than 60,000 clones, 90% seen once. The sample comprised peripheral blood. The receptors come from a middle-aged man with acute or convalescent COVID-19. CDR3s include the opening cysteine and the closing phenylalanine or tryptophan. The D gene is left open where the match is weak. Clone size appears in some rows only: once, few, many, or a class for an expanded clone.

-,TRBV6-5,-,TRBJ2-6,CASSPSRAGANVLTF,TGTGCCAGCAGCCCGAGTAGAGCCGGGGCCAACGTCCTGACTTTC
-,TRBV27,-,TRBJ1-2,CASSPGGNGPFGYTF,TGTGCCAGCAGTCCGGGGGGAAATGGGCCTTTTGGCTACACCTTC
-,TRBV18,TRBD2,TRBJ2-7,CASSPTSGSSYEQYF,TGTGCCAGCTCTCCGACTAGCGGGTCCTCCTACGAGCAGTACTTC
-,TRBV5-5,TRBD1,TRBJ2-5,CASRTTSTGYPQYF,TGTGCCAGCAGGACCACTTCGACAGGGTATCCCCAGTACTTC
-,TRBV6-5,-,TRBJ1-3,CASTTRLRSGNTIYF,TGTGCCAGCACAACCAGGCTCCGCTCTGGAAACACCATATATTTT
few,TRBV30,-,TRBJ2-1,CACGGDYNEQFF,TGTGCCTGCGGAGGGGACTACAATGAGCAGTTCTTC
-,TRBV6-2/TRBV6-3,-,TRBJ2-7,CASRPSGRTYEQYF,TGTGCCAGCAGACCTTCAGGGCGTACCTACGAGCAGTACTTC
-,TRBV5-1,-,TRBJ2-2,CASSPRTQGTGELFF,TGCGCCAGCAGCCCCCGGACCCAGGGCACCGGGGAGCTGTTTTTT
-,TRBV19,TRBD2,TRBJ2-1,CASNSGTSPYNEQFF,TGTGCCAGTAACTCCGGGACTAGCCCATACAATGAGCAGTTCTTC
-,TRBV6-5,-,TRBJ1-1,CASSDTYTEAFF,TGTGCCAGCAGCGACACTTACACTGAAGCTTTCTTT
once,TRBV7-9,-,TRBJ2-7,CASIQLTRGDYYEQYF,TGTGCCAGCATCCAACTAACTAGAGGTGATTACTACGAGCAGTACTTC
-,TRBV7-9,-,TRBJ2-1,CASSLNLPGEQFF,TGTGCCAGCAGCTTAAATCTTCCAGGGGAGCAGTTCTTC
-,TRBV5-1,TRBD1,TRBJ1-1,CASSPTGWNTEAFF,TGCGCCAGCAGCCCGACAGGGTGGAACACTGAAGCTTTCTTT
-,TRBV24-1,-,TRBJ2-2,CATSDAGPANTGELFF,TGTGCCACCAGTGATGCGGGACCGGCGAACACCGGGGAGCTGTTTTTT
-,TRBV11-2,-,TRBJ1-2,CASSFTRGGGYGYTF,TGTGCCAGCAGCTTCACCCGGGGGGGAGGCTATGGCTACACCTTC
-,TRBV19,-,TRBJ1-2,CASSPVGAVGYTF,TGTGCCAGTAGTCCGGTGGGGGCGGTTGGCTACACCTTC
-,TRBV10-3,-,TRBJ2-1,CAISAGEAEQFF,TGTGCCATCAGTGCAGGGGAAGCTGAGCAGTTCTTC
-,TRBV6-6,-,TRBJ1-4,CASSWRAEGEKLFF,TGTGCCAGCAGTTGGAGGGCTGAGGGTGAAAAACTGTTTTTT